This T cell receptor beta chain was found in a study of blood T cell repertoires in COVID-19. At the level of the study: The United States, Italy and Spain provided the acute and convalescent COVID-19 samples.

Germline V gene sequence: CDR1 MRHNA, CDR2 SNTAGT. V was cut by 0 bases and J by 5 bases, with 8 bases left in between. This CDR3 comprises 13 residues. Study processing details: Researchers report that nucleated cell counts were estimated from reference gene primer amplification. TCRdb's copy holds only in-frame clones and misses some; the assay was immunoSEQ multiplex PCR. For V, J and clone size, that table is used; D and trimming come from the DNA. The sample lists roughly 310,000 clones; approximately 90% were seen once. This clonotype was obtained from a woman aged 45-59 years with active or convalescent COVID-19. Sequencing input: peripheral blood. The V gene is TRBV6-4, the J gene TRBJ2-7; possible D gene TRBD1, 6 bases. The CDR3 loop reads CASSDSAGDEQYF. As DNA, the CDR3 is TGTGCCAGCAGTGACTCGGCAGGGGACGAGCAGTACTTC.